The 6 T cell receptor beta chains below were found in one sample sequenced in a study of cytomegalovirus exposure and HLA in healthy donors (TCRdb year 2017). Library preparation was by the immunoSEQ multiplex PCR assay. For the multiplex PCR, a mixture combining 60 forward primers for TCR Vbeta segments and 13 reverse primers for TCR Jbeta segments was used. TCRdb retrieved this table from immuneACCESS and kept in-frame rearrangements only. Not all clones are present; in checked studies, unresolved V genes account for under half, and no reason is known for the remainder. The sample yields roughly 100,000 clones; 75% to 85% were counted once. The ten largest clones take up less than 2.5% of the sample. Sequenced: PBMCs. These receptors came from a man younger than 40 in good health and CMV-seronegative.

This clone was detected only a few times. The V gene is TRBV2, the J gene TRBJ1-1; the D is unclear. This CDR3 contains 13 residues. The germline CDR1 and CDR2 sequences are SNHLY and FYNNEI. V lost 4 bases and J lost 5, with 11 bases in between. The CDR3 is CASSANSETEAFF. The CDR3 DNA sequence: TGTGCCAGCAGTGCTAACAGTGAAACTGAAGCTTTCTTT. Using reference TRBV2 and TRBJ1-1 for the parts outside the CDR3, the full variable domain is EPEVTQTPSHQVTQMGQEVILRCVPISNHLYFYWYRQILGQKVEFLVSFYNNEISEKSEIFDDQFSVERPDGSNFTLKIRSTKLEDSAMYFCASSANSETEAFFGQGTRLTVV.

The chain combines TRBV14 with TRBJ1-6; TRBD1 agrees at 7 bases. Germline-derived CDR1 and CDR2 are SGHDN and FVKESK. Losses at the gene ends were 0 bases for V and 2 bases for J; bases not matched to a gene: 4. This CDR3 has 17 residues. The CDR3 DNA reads TGTGCCAGCAGCCAAGAGGCCAGGGGGGCCTATAATTCACCCCTCCACTTT. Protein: CASSQEARGAYNSPLHF.

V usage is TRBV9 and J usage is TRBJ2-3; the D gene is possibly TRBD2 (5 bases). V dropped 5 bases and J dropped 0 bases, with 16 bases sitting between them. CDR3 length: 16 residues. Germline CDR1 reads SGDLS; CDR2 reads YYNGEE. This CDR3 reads CASSTDGKGSTDTQYF. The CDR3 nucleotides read TGTGCCAGCAGTACCGACGGGAAAGGGAGCACAGATACGCAGTATTTT.

The CDR3 DNA reads TGTGCTACCCATCAGGAGCTAGCGGGGGGGAATGAGCAGTTCTTC. Its protein is CATHQELAGGNEQFF. The V gene is TRBV12-5, the J gene TRBJ2-1; TRBD2 matches at 12 bases. Losses at the gene ends were 10 bases for V and 7 bases for J; bases not matched to a gene: 11. Germline V CDR1 and CDR2: LGHNT, FRNRAP. The CDR3 has 15 amino acids.

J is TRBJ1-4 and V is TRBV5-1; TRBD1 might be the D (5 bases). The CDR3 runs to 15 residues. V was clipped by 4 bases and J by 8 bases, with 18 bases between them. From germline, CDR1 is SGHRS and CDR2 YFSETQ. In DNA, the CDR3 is TGCGCCAGCAGCCTGTCCGGGACTGGGGTAGAAAAACTGTTTTTT. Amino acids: CASSLSGTGVEKLFF.

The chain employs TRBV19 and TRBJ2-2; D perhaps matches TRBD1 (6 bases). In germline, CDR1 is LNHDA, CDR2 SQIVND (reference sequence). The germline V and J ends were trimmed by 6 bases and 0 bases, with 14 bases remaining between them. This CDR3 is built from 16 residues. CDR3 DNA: TGTGCCAGTAGAAACAGGGCGTTCGCGAACACCGGGGAGCTGTTTTTT. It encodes CASRNRAFANTGELFF. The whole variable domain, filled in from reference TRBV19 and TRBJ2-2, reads DGGITQSPKYLFRKEGQNVTLSCEQNLNHDAMYWYRQDPGQGLRLIYYSQIVNDFQKGDIAEGYSVSREKKESFPLTVTSAQKNPTAFYLCASRNRAFANTGELFFGEGSRLTVL.